This TCR beta chain was obtained from a study of T-cell memory formation after mild COVID-19. TCRdb fed the 5' RACE reads into MiXCR, producing one record per CDR3 protein. The sample includes about 210,000 distinct CDR3 sequences, around 26% of them seen just once. Per germline, CDR1 SEHNR and CDR2 FQNEAQ (reference sequence). The CDR3 contains 13 residues. The V segment lost 3 bases and the J segment 6 bases; nucleotides outside the gene matches: 5. Material: PBMCs or a T cell subset sorted from them (not recorded which). This TCR was sampled from an adult woman who had mild COVID-19 (a few samples of this study predate the infection). Cell type and time point are not known. The chain is built from TRBV7-9 and TRBJ2-7, with 7 bases matching TRBD1. The CDR3 here is CASSFGTVFEQYF. DNA of the CDR3: TGTGCCAGCAGCTTCGGGACAGTCTTCGAGCAGTACTTC.